This TCR beta chain was found in a study of response to subunit inactivated influenza vaccine. This clonotype has a handful of counts. The antigen remains unidentified. Study-level results: The authors offered the suggestion that each seasonal influenza vaccination recruits few new T cells.

TCRdb reprocessed the RT-PCR reads via MiXCR and lists one record per CDR3 protein. The sample lists hundreds of thousands of distinct CDR3 sequences, roughly 23% occurring once. The sample in question was CD4+ T cells sorted from PBMCs, obtained less than 6 days after vaccination. This clonotype was obtained from a man between 45 and 60 years old who received an inactivated influenza vaccine.

CDR3 region: CASSLYQLAGGLYNEQFF. In DNA form, the CDR3 reads TGTGCCAGCAGTTTATACCAGTTAGCGGGAGGTCTCTACAATGAGCAGTTCTTC. V is TRBV27 and J is TRBJ2-1; TRBD2 aligns across 10 bases. The CDR3 is made up of 18 amino acids. In germline, CDR1 is MNHEY, CDR2 SMNVEV (reference sequence). Germline trimming cut 1 base from V and 3 bases from J; bases unmatched to any gene: 9.